This T cell receptor beta chain appears in the sequencing data of a study of cytomegalovirus exposure and HLA in healthy donors. Broader study findings: The study carried out a later analysis of TCR beta sequences. It associated some 15,000 of them with specific HLA alleles at a false discovery rate of 0.05. According to an earlier analysis, most TCR beta V segments yielded productive rearrangements about 90% or about 30% of the time. TRBV6-2, TRBV6-3 and some other V segments were unresolvable in 87-base-pair reads.

Amplification used 60 Vbeta primers and 13 Jbeta primers. Per the authors' pipeline: A later analysis tallied approximately 87 million unique TCR beta chains, about 11 million of them shared. The protocol was immunoSEQ multiplex PCR, while the TCRdb copy is restricted to in-frame clones and leaves out a portion. V and J calls and clone size are copied from that table; D and trimming were computed from the DNA. The repertoire holds some 150,000 clones, around 80% seen once, with roughly 4.7% in the top ten. In the case of this clone: Its antigen is still unknown.

This CDR3 region has 12 residues. The germline gives CDR1 GTSNPN, CDR2 SVGIG (reference sequence). V lost 5 bases, J lost 11 bases, and 7 bases stayed unmatched. Sample: PBMCs. This TCR derives from a woman in her 50s in good health and CMV-seropositive. The chain is built from TRBV30 and TRBJ1-4; 8 nucleotides match TRBD1. CDR3 DNA: TGTGCCTGGGGACAGGGAAGTGGGAAACTGTTTTTT. Translated: CAWGQGSGKLFF.